This TCR beta chain came from a study of T cells in Graves' hyperthyroidism and ophthalmopathy. Clinicians diagnosed patients from clinical symptoms, serum thyroxine and TRAb, thyroid ultrasound and orbital computed tomography. CDR1 and CDR2 from the germline V gene are MDHEN and SYDVKM. This CDR3 is built from 14 residues. The V end lost 6 bases, the J end lost 7 bases, and 15 bases lay between the germline ends. This clonotype was seen many times. What it recognizes is unknown. The study's findings and limits: Ophthalmopathy stood apart from stable hyperthyroidism in a 13 V-J model.

Using RNA transcripts as the source, TCR beta CDR3 regions were amplified. TCR CDR3 regions were first amplified by RT-PCR with HTBI primers. One entry per CDR3 protein, called by TCRdb with MiXCR from the multiplex PCR reads. The sample lists about 560,000 distinct CDR3 sequences, approximately 16% occurring once. The rearrangement joins TRBV28 to TRBJ2-2, with a tentative D call TRBD1 (6 bases). The receptor was derived from a woman under 30 with Graves' hyperthyroidism. The specimen was blood. Written as DNA, the CDR3 is TGTGCCAGCAGACTCGGGACAACGAACGGGGAGCTGTTTTTT. It specifies CASRLGTTNGELFF. Drawing the rest from reference TRBV28 and TRBJ2-2, the complete variable domain is DVKVTQSSRYLVKRTGEKVFLECVQDMDHENMFWYRQDPGLGLRLIYFSYDVKMKEKGDIPEGYSVSREKKERFSLILESASTNQTSMYLCASRLGTTNGELFFGEGSRLTVL.